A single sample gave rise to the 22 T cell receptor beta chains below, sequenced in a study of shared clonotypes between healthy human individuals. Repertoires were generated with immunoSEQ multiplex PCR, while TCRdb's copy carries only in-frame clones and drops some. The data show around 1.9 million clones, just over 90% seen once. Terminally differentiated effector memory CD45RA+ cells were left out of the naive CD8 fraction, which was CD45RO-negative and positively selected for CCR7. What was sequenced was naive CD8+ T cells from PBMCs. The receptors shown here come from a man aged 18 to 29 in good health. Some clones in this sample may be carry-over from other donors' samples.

The CDR3 DNA follows: TGTGCCAGCAGTTTGTCCACAGGGAACGAGCAGTACTTC. It specifies CASSLSTGNEQYF. The chain joins TRBV27 to TRBJ2-7, with D possibly being TRBD1 (6 bases). This CDR3 has 13 amino acids. V gave up 3 bases and J gave up 5 bases, with 11 bases separating them. CDR1 and CDR2 from the germline V gene are MNHEY and SMNVEV (reference sequence).

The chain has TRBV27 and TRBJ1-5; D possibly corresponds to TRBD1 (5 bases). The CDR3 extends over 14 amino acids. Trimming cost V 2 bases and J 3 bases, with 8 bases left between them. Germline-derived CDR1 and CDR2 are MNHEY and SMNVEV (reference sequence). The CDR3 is CASSLGHYNQPQHF. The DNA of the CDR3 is TGTGCCAGCAGTTTAGGACACTACAATCAGCCCCAGCATTTT.

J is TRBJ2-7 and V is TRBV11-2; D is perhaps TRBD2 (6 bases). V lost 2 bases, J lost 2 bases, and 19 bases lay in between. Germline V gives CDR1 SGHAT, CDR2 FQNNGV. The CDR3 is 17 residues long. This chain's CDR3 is CASSLLSGEGPTYEQYF. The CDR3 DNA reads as TGTGCCAGCAGCTTACTGTCGGGAGAGGGTCCTACCTACGAGCAGTACTTC. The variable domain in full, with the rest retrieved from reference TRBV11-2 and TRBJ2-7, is EAGVAQSPRYKIIEKRQSVAFWCNPISGHATLYWYQQILGQGPKLLIQFQNNGVVDDSQLPKDRFSAERLKGVDSTLKIQPAKLEDSAVYLCASSLLSGEGPTYEQYFGPGTRLTVT.

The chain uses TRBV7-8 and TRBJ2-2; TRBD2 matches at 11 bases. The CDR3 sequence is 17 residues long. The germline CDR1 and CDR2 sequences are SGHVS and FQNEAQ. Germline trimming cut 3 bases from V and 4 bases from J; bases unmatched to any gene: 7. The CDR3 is CASSFVSLAGGTGELFF. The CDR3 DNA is TGTGCCAGCAGCTTTGTCTCCCTAGCGGGAGGCACCGGGGAGCTGTTTTTT. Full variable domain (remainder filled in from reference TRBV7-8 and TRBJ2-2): GAGVSQSPRYKVAKRGQDVALRCDPISGHVSLFWYQQALGQGPEFLTYFQNEAQLDKSGLPSDRFFAERPEGSVSTLKIQRTQQEDSAVYLCASSFVSLAGGTGELFFGEGSRLTVL.

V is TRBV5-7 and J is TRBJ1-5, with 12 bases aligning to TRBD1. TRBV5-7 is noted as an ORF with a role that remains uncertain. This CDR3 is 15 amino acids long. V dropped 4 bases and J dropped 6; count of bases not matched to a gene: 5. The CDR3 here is CASSGGQGALQPQHF. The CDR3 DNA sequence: TGTGCCAGCAGCGGGGGACAGGGGGCTCTTCAGCCCCAGCATTTT.

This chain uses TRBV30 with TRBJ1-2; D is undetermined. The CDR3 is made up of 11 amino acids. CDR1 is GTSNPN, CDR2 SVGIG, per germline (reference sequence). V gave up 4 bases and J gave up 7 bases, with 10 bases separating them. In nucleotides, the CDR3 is TGTGCCTGGATATTTGGTGGTGGCTACACCTTC. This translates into CAWIFGGGYTF.

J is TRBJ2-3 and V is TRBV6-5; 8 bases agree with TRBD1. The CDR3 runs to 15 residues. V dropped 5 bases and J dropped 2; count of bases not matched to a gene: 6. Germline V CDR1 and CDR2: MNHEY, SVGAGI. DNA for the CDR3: TGTGCCAGCAGTCCCCGGACAGGGCCCACAGATACGCAGTATTTT. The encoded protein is CASSPRTGPTDTQYF.

DNA for the CDR3: TGTGCCAGCAGTTCTAGCACAGATACGCAGTATTTT. It encodes CASSSSTDTQYF. This sequence joins TRBV6-1 and TRBJ2-3, with D unclear. Germline CDR1 and CDR2: MNHNS and SASEGT. The CDR3 consists of 12 residues. Trimming took 5 bases from V and 0 from J, leaving 3 bases between them.

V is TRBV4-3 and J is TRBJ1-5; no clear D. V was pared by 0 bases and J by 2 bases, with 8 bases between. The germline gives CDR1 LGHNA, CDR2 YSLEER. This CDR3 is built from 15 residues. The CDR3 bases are TGCGCCAGCAGCCAAGACTGGAGGGGCAATCAGCCCCAGCATTTT. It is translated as CASSQDWRGNQPQHF.

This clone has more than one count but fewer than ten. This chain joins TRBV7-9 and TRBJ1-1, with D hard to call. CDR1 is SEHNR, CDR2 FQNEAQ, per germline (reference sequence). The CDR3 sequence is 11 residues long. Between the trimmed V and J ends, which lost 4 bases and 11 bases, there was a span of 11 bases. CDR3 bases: TGTGCCAGCAGCTGGGTTACGGGGGCTTTCTTT. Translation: CASSWVTGAFF.

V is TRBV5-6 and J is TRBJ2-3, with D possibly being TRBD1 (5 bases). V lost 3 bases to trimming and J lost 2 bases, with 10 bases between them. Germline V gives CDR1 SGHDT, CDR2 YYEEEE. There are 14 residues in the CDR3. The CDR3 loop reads CASSWGRITDTQYF. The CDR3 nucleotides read TGTGCCAGCAGCTGGGGCAGAATCACAGATACGCAGTATTTT.

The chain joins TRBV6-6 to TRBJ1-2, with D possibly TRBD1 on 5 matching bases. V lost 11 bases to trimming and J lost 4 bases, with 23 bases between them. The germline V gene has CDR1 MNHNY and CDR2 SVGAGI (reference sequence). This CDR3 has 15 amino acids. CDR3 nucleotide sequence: TGTGCCCCCTCATTCACCCAGGGAGCCTTCTATGGCTACACCTTC. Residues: CAPSFTQGAFYGYTF.

This CDR3 reads CASSARGDYTEAFF. The CDR3 DNA reads as TGTGCCAGCAGTGCAAGAGGGGACTATACTGAAGCTTTCTTT. The chain employs TRBV6-1 and TRBJ1-1, with D maybe TRBD1 (5 bases). Germline lookup yields CDR1 MNHNS and CDR2 SASEGT. This CDR3 spans 14 amino acids. V was shortened by 4 bases and J by 5 bases, with 14 bases between the two germline ends.

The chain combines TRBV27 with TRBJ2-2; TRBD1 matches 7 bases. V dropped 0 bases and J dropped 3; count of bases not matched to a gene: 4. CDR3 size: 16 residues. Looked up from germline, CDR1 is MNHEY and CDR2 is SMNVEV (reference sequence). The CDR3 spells CASSLSRQGHTGELFF. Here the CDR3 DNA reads TGTGCCAGCAGTTTATCTCGACAGGGTCACACCGGGGAGCTGTTTTTT.

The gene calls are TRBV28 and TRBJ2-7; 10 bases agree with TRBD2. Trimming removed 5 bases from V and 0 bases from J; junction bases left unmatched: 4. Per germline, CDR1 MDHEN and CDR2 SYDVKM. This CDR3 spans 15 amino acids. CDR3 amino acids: CASSITSGNSYEQYF. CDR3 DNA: TGTGCCAGCAGTATCACTAGCGGGAACTCCTACGAGCAGTACTTC. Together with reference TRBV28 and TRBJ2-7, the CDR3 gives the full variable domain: DVKVTQSSRYLVKRTGEKVFLECVQDMDHENMFWYRQDPGLGLRLIYFSYDVKMKEKGDIPEGYSVSREKKERFSLILESASTNQTSMYLCASSITSGNSYEQYFGPGTRLTVT.

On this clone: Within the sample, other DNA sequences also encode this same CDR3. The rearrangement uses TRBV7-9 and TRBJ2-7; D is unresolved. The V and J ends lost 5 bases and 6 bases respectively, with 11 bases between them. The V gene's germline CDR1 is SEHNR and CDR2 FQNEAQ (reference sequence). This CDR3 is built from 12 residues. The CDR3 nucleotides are TGTGCCAGCAGCCCCGATCGGCTCGAGCAGTACTTC. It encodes CASSPDRLEQYF.

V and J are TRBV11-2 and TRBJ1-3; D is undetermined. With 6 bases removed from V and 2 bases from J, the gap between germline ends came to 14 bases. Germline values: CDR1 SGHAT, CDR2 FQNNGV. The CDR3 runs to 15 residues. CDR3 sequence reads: CASRPTRGTGNTIYF. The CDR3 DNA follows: TGTGCCAGCAGACCAACACGGGGTACTGGAAACACCATATATTTT.

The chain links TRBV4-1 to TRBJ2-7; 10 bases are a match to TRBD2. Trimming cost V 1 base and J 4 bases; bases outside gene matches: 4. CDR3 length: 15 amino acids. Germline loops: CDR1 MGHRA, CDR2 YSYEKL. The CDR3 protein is CASSQAPTSGYEQYF. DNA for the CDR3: TGCGCCAGCAGCCAAGCCCCGACTAGCGGGTACGAGCAGTACTTC.

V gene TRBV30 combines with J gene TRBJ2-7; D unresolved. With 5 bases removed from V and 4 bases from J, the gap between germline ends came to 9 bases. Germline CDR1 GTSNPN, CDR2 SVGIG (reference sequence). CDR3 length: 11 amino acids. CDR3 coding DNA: TGTGCCTGGGTTCAATCATACGAGCAGTACTTC. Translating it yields CAWVQSYEQYF.

The CDR3 sequence: CASSAARYRESNEQYF. CDR3 DNA: TGTGCCAGCAGCGCGGCACGGTACAGGGAGAGCAACGAGCAGTACTTC. The chain has TRBV7-2 and TRBJ2-7; TRBD1 might be the D (6 bases). Germline CDR1 SGHTA, CDR2 FQGNSA. This CDR3 spans 16 amino acids. Trimming pared 5 bases from V and 5 bases from J, leaving 22 bases between.

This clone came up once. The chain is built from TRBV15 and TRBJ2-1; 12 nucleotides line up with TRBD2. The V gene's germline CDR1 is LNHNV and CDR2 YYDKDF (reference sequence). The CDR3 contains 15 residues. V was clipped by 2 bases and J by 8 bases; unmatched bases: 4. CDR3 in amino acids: CATSRPTSGSDEQFF. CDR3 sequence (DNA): TGTGCCACCAGCAGACCGACTAGCGGGAGTGATGAGCAGTTCTTC.

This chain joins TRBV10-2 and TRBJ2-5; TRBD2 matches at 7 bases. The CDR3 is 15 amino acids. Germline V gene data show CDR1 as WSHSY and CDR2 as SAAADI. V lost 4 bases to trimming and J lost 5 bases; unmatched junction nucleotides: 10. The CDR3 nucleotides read TGCGCCAGCAGTGGTCTGGCGGGAGTTCAGGAGACCCAGTACTTC. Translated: CASSGLAGVQETQYF.